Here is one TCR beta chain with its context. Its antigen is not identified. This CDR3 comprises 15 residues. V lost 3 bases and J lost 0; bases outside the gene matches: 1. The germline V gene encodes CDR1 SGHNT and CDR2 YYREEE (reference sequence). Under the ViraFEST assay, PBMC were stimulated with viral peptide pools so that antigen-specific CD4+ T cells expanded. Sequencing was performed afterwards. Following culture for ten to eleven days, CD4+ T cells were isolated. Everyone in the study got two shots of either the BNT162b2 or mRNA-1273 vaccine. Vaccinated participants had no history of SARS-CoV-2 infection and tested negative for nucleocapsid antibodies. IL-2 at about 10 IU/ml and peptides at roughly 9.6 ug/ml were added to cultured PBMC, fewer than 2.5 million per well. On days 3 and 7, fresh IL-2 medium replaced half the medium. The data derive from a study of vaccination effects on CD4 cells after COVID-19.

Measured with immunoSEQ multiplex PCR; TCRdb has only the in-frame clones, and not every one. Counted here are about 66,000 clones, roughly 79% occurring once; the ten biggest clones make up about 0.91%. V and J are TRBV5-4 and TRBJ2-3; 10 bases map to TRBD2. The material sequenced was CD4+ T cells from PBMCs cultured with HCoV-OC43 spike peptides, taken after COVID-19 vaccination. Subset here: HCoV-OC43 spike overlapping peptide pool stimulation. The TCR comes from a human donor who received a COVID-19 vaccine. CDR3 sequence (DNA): TGTGCCAGCAGCTCTAGCGGGGGAAGCACAGATACGCAGTATTTT. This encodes CASSSSGGSTDTQYF.